This passage covers 13 T cell receptor beta chains from one sample sequenced in a study of cytomegalovirus exposure and HLA in healthy donors. Researchers ran the PCR with 60 Vbeta and 13 Jbeta primers. The repertoire was sequenced with immunoSEQ multiplex PCR; TCRdb's copy has only in-frame clones and lacks some. Found here are some 160,000 clones, 70% to 80% of them singletons; the top ten hold roughly 1.5%. Sequencing was carried out using PBMCs. Receptors originate from a man aged 40-50 years in good health and CMV-seronegative.

This rearrangement joins TRBV6-1 to TRBJ1-5, with TRBD1 matching 7 bases. The junction had 8 bases not matched to a gene; V was cut back by 6 bases and J by 3 bases. CDR1 and CDR2 from the germline V gene are MNHNS and SASEGT. This CDR3 is 15 amino acids long. The CDR3 DNA sequence: TGTGCCAGCAGGAATCAGGGACAGCACAATCAGCCCCAGCATTTT. Translated, it gives CASRNQGQHNQPQHF.

In DNA, the CDR3 is TGCGCCAGCAGCCGGGGGAGCCAGGCCTATGAGCAGTTCTTC. It specifies CASSRGSQAYEQFF. The rearrangement links TRBV5-1 to TRBJ2-1, with a possible D match to TRBD2 (6 bases). The CDR3 consists of 14 residues. From germline, CDR1 is SGHRS and CDR2 YFSETQ. Trimming took 4 bases from V and 8 from J, leaving 16 bases between them.

V usage is TRBV11-2 and J usage is TRBJ1-1; perhaps TRBD1 as D (5 bases). CDR1 SGHAT and CDR2 FQNNGV come from the germline V gene. Trimming removed 5 bases from V and 10 bases from J, with 20 bases in between. The CDR3 covers 14 residues. CDR3 amino acids: CASSTSGAGLGAFF. The DNA of the CDR3 is TGTGCCAGCAGCACCTCTGGGGCAGGTCTCGGAGCTTTCTTT.

The chain carries TRBV27 and TRBJ2-1, with TRBD2 matching over 9 bases. Trimming cost V 5 bases and J 4 bases; bases outside gene matches: 9. The CDR3 runs 16 residues. From germline, CDR1 is MNHEY and CDR2 SMNVEV (reference sequence). CDR3 in DNA: TGTGCCAGCAGTGGGGACCTAGCGGGGATTTACAATGAGCAGTTCTTC. Translating it yields CASSGDLAGIYNEQFF.

This chain connects TRBV19 to TRBJ2-6; D is possibly TRBD1 (6 bases). V dropped 3 bases and J dropped 4 bases, with 19 bases sitting between them. This CDR3 region has 18 residues. Germline V gene lookup returns CDR1 LNHDA and CDR2 SQIVND (reference sequence). The DNA for the CDR3 is TGTGCCAGTAGTATCGCCAGGGGCTACATAGGCGGGGCCAACGTCCTGACTTTC. Translated, it gives CASSIARGYIGGANVLTF. The full variable domain, in which reference TRBV19 and TRBJ2-6 provide the parts outside the CDR3, is DGGITQSPKYLFRKEGQNVTLSCEQNLNHDAMYWYRQDPGQGLRLIYYSQIVNDFQKGDIAEGYSVSREKKESFPLTVTSAQKNPTAFYLCASSIARGYIGGANVLTFGAGSRLTVL.

About this clone itself: At one end the junction does not follow the germline gene, possibly because of a read error. The chain is built from TRBV6-6 and TRBJ2-4; perhaps TRBD2 as D (6 bases). Germline V gives CDR1 MNHNY, CDR2 SVGAGI (reference sequence). The CDR3 has 15 residues. The CDR3 DNA is TGTGCCAGCAGTTCGACGGGAGTAGCCAAAAACAGTCAGTACTTC. This codes for CASSSTGVAKNSQYF.

This sequence joins TRBV7-9 and TRBJ2-2; 11 bases match TRBD2. The junction had 11 bases not matched to a gene; V was cut back by 5 bases and J by 3 bases. Germline V gives CDR1 SEHNR, CDR2 FQNEAQ (reference sequence). This CDR3 is built from 18 residues. The CDR3 is CASSPRPLAGGYTGELFF. The CDR3, as DNA: TGTGCCAGCAGCCCCCGACCCTTAGCGGGAGGGTACACCGGGGAGCTGTTTTTT.

V usage is TRBV7-2 and J usage is TRBJ2-7, with TRBD2 matching over 7 bases. With 4 bases clipped from V and 3 bases from J, the junction kept 9 bases outside the gene matches. The CDR3 length is 15 residues. Looked up from germline, CDR1 is SGHTA and CDR2 is FQGNSA. CDR3 loop: CASSWLTGGIYEQYF. The CDR3 DNA reads as TGTGCCAGCAGCTGGTTGACGGGAGGTATCTACGAGCAGTACTTC.

The chain is built from TRBV9 and TRBJ2-7, with TRBD1 matching over 8 bases. With 2 bases clipped from V and 2 bases from J, the junction kept 6 bases outside the gene matches. This CDR3 spans 15 amino acids. Germline V gene data show CDR1 as SGDLS and CDR2 as YYNGEE. The CDR3 sequence is CASSVRTGWTYEQYF. CDR3 sequence (DNA): TGTGCCAGCAGCGTCCGGACAGGGTGGACCTACGAGCAGTACTTC.

As to this clone: Other DNA sequences from this sample encode an identical CDR3 as well. The chain employs TRBV28 and TRBJ2-7; D uncertain. Germline V gene sequence: CDR1 MDHEN, CDR2 SYDVKM. CDR3 length: 11 amino acids. Trimming took 4 bases from V and 3 from J, leaving 4 bases between them. In nucleotides, the CDR3 is TGTGCCAGCAGTTCCTTCTACGAGCAGTACTTC. Translated, it gives CASSSFYEQYF. The variable domain in full, completed from reference TRBV28 and TRBJ2-7, reads DVKVTQSSRYLVKRTGEKVFLECVQDMDHENMFWYRQDPGLGLRLIYFSYDVKMKEKGDIPEGYSVSREKKERFSLILESASTNQTSMYLCASSSFYEQYFGPGTRLTVT.

V gene TRBV28 combines with J gene TRBJ2-2; no clear D. Trimming cost V 3 bases and J 7 bases, with 12 bases left between them. The CDR3 has 14 residues. Germline V gene sequence: CDR1 MDHEN, CDR2 SYDVKM. CDR3: CASSLSYSLGELFF. DNA for the CDR3: TGTGCCAGCAGTTTGTCCTACTCCCTCGGGGAGCTGTTTTTT.

A few counts support this clone. The chain links TRBV19 to TRBJ1-2; unclear D gene. V dropped 5 bases and J dropped 4 bases, with 14 bases sitting between them. Germline CDR1 is LNHDA and CDR2 is SQIVND (reference sequence). This CDR3 region has 14 residues. CDR3 sequence reads: CASSYVPSGYGYTF. The CDR3 DNA follows: TGTGCCAGTAGTTACGTACCATCGGGCTATGGCTACACCTTC.

This chain connects TRBV5-1 to TRBJ1-1; D unresolved. The CDR3 sequence is 14 residues long. V lost 1 base and J 0 bases, leaving 7 bases between the germline ends. Germline assignment: CDR1 SGHRS and CDR2 YFSETQ. This chain's CDR3 is CASSLSGMNTEAFF. The CDR3 DNA is TGCGCCAGCAGCTTGTCCGGGATGAACACTGAAGCTTTCTTT. Variable domain in full (rest from reference TRBV5-1 and TRBJ1-1): KAGVTQTPRYLIKTRGQQVTLSCSPISGHRSVSWYQQTPGQGLQFLFEYFSETQRNKGNFPGRFSGRQFSNSRSEMNVSTLELGDSALYLCASSLSGMNTEAFFGQGTRLTVV.